These 8 T cell receptor beta chains were all obtained from the same sample, sequenced in a study of blood T cells in healthy people across ages. Through a sample-barcoded 5' primer and a J-beta primer mix, a second PCR was run for roughly 6 to 11 cycles. TCRdb independently ran MiXCR on the 5' RACE reads; one entry per CDR3 protein. The table records about 1.6 million distinct CDR3 sequences, about 32% of them present only once. Sequenced input: blood. Receptors originate from a woman under 40 in good health.

The chain joins TRBV7-2 to TRBJ2-1; 12 nucleotides match TRBD2. The CDR3 consists of 19 residues. V dropped 5 bases and J dropped 0; count of bases not matched to a gene: 11. Germline assignment: CDR1 SGHTA and CDR2 FQGNSA. Here the CDR3 DNA reads TGTGCCAGCAGCCCAAAGACTAGCGGGGGCCTCAGCTCCTACAATGAGCAGTTCTTC. Translating it yields CASSPKTSGGLSSYNEQFF.

This clonotype was recorded a few times. The chain is built from TRBV5-1 and TRBJ2-1, with TRBD2 as a possible D gene (5 bases). This CDR3 is built from 14 residues. Trimming stripped 0 bases from V and 5 bases from J, with 9 bases between. Germline loops: CDR1 SGHRS, CDR2 YFSETQ. The DNA for the CDR3 is TGCGCCAGCAGCTTGGCGGGAACCCACAATGAGCAGTTCTTC. It codes for CASSLAGTHNEQFF. The full variable domain, completed using reference TRBV5-1 and TRBJ2-1, is KAGVTQTPRYLIKTRGQQVTLSCSPISGHRSVSWYQQTPGQGLQFLFEYFSETQRNKGNFPGRFSGRQFSNSRSEMNVSTLELGDSALYLCASSLAGTHNEQFFGPGTRLTVL.

This clonotype came up once. This chain connects TRBV20-1 to TRBJ2-7; the D call may be TRBD1 or TRBD2 (5 bases each). The CDR3 runs 11 residues. The germline gives CDR1 DFQATT, CDR2 SNEGSKA (reference sequence). V was pared by 3 bases and J by 9 bases, with 12 bases between. As DNA, the CDR3 is TGCAGTGCTAGTAAAGGGGACGGGCAGTACTTC. Translating gives CSASKGDGQYF.

With regard to this clonotype: This may be a read error, as it is one base from a much larger clone. V usage is TRBV20-1 and J usage is TRBJ2-5; D call uncertain. The CDR3 is 12 amino acids. Germline V gene lookup returns CDR1 DFQATT and CDR2 SNEGSKA (reference sequence). CDR3 in DNA: TGCAGGGCTAGTGGGCTTCCAGAGACCCAGTACTTC. As protein: CRASGLPETQYF.

The rearrangement links TRBV7-9 to TRBJ1-1, with D possibly matching TRBD1 (6 bases). Per germline, CDR1 SEHNR and CDR2 FQNEAQ (reference sequence). Trimming took off 4 bases at V and 3 bases at J, with 15 bases between the two ends. The CDR3 runs to 15 residues. The CDR3 region has the DNA TGTGCCAGCAGCTCAACCTGGCAGGGGTACACTGAAGCTTTCTTT. Translation gives CASSSTWQGYTEAFF. The full variable domain, its missing parts supplied by reference TRBV7-9 and TRBJ1-1, is DTGVSQNPRHKITKRGQNVTFRCDPISEHNRLYWYRQTLGQGPEFLTYFQNEAQLEKSRLLSDRFSAERPKGSFSTLEIQRTEQGDSAMYLCASSSTWQGYTEAFFGQGTRLTVV.

This clonotype was observed a handful of times. The gene calls are TRBV30 and TRBJ2-1, with 10 positions matching TRBD2. CDR1 GTSNPN and CDR2 SVGIG come from the germline V gene (reference sequence). The CDR3 is made up of 15 amino acids. V was pared by 3 bases and J by 7 bases, with 9 bases of the junction left unmatched. The CDR3 loop reads CAWREAGGPSNEQFF. The DNA for the CDR3 is TGTGCCTGGAGGGAAGCGGGAGGGCCCTCGAATGAGCAGTTCTTC.

The table lists this clonotype with many counts. CDR3 region: CASSGGYNEQFF. CDR3 bases: TGTGCCAGCAGCGGGGGGTACAATGAGCAGTTCTTC. This rearrangement joins TRBV2 to TRBJ2-1; 7 bases are shared with TRBD2. Germline CDR1 is SNHLY and CDR2 is FYNNEI. This CDR3 region has 12 residues. J lost 4 bases, V lost 6 bases, and 0 bases had no gene match.

At least ten counts were recorded for this clonotype. V gene TRBV12-3 or TRBV12-4 combines with J gene TRBJ1-5; 7 nucleotides agree with TRBD1. J gave up 7 bases and V 3 bases, and 6 bases lay outside the gene matches. CDR3 length: 14 amino acids. The CDR3 coding sequence is TGTGCCAGCAGTTTGTCCCAGGGGGGGCAGCCCCAGCATTTT. Amino acid sequence: CASSLSQGGQPQHF.